The present entry profiles one T cell receptor beta chain with its context. This specimen comes from a study of tumor-infiltrating lymphocytes in primary liver carcinoma. Overall study: Read depth, roughly 3.65 to 8 million productive TCRbeta reads, did not differ significantly between tissues.

V gave up 6 bases and J gave up 0 bases; unmatched junction bases: 14. The CDR3 is 18 residues long. Germline V CDR1 and CDR2: MNHEY, SVGAGI. They got blood RNA out of unsorted whole blood and also pulled out germline DNA. TCR beta cDNA came from roughly 550 ng total RNA, primed with a constant-region primer. ARM-PCR was slightly modified, and three nested multiplex PCR rounds with it gave rise to the TCR beta libraries. The first two PCR rounds used TRBV1-TRBV30 forward primers with a C-beta reverse primer, 10 to 11 cycles each. TCRdb redid the calling of the multiplex PCR reads with MiXCR, one entry per CDR3 protein. In the table there are a few hundred thousand distinct CDR3 sequences, roughly 60% of which are singletons.

The V call is TRBV6-5, the J call TRBJ1-5, with 7 bases aligning to TRBD1. The sample was peripheral blood. The receptor was derived from a woman between 25 and 40 years old with primary liver carcinoma and hepatitis B virus infection. CDR3 protein: CASSLNPRGPNSNQPQHF. The CDR3 coding sequence is TGTGCCAGCAGCCTAAATCCGAGGGGGCCAAATAGCAATCAGCCCCAGCATTTT.